Sequencing of this TCR beta chain was carried out in a study of blood T cell repertoires in COVID-19. Germline CDR1 LNHDA, CDR2 SQIVND (reference sequence). V lost 10 bases to trimming and J lost 4 bases; unmatched junction nucleotides: 13. This CDR3 region has 15 residues. As handled by the study authors: Amplifying reference gene primers gave estimates of nucleated cell counts. Sequencing used immunoSEQ multiplex PCR; TCRdb keeps in-frame clones, though not all of them. V and J calls and clone size follow that table, whereas D and trimming were derived from the DNA. The sample lists 170,000 or so clones; roughly 88% were seen once. Participant-reported clinical history was the basis for cohort assignment. Two consecutive negative NP/OP PCR tests, clearance, or resolved symptoms defined Cohort 3 recovery.

The sample comprised PBMCs or T cells enriched from blood (not recorded which). The chain links TRBV19 to TRBJ1-5; 7 bases line up with TRBD1. The receptor comes from a woman between 18 and 29 years old who had recovered from COVID-19. The CDR3 DNA follows: TGTGCCACCACCCCAACCGGGACAGCAAATCAGCCCCAGCATTTT. Translated: CATTPTGTANQPQHF.